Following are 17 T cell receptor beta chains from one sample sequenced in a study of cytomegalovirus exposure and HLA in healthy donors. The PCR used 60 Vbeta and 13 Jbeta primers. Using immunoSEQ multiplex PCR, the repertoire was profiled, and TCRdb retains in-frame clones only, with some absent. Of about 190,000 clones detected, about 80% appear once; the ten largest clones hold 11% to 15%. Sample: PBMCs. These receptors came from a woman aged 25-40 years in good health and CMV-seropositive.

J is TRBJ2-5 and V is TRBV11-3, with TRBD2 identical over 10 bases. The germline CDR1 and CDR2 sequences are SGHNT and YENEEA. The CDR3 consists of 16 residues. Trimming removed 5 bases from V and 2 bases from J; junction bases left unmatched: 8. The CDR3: CASSDRSGRFQETQYF. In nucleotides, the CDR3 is TGTGCCAGCAGCGACCGTAGCGGGAGGTTTCAAGAGACCCAGTACTTC. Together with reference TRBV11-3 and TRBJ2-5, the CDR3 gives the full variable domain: EAGVVQSPRYKIIEKKQPVAFWCNPISGHNTLYWYLQNLGQGPELLIRYENEEAVDDSQLPKDRFSAERLKGVDSTLKIQPAELGDSAVYLCASSDRSGRFQETQYFGPGTRLLVL.

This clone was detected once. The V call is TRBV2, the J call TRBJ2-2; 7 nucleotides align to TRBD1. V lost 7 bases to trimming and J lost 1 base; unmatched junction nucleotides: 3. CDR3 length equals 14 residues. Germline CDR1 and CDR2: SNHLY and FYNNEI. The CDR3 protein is CASKGTVNTGELFF. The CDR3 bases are TGTGCCAGCAAAGGGACAGTGAACACCGGGGAGCTGTTTTTT.

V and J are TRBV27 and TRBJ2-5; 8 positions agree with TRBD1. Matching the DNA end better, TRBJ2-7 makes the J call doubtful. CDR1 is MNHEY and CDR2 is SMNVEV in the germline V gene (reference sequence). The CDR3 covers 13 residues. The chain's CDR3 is CATSLTGAYEQYF. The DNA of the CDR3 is TGTGCCACCTCCCTGACAGGGGCCTACGAGCAGTACTTC.

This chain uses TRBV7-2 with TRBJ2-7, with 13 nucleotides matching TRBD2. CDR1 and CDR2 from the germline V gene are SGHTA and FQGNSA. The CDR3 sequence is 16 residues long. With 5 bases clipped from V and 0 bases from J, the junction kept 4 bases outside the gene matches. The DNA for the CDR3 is TGTGCCAGCAGCGCTAGGACTAGCGGGAGCTCCTACGAGCAGTACTTC. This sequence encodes CASSARTSGSSYEQYF.

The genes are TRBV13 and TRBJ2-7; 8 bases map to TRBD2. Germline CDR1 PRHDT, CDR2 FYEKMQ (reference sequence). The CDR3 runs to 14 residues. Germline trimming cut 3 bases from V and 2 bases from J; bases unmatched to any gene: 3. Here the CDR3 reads CASSFRTSTYEQYF. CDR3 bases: TGTGCCAGCAGCTTCCGGACTAGCACCTACGAGCAGTACTTC.

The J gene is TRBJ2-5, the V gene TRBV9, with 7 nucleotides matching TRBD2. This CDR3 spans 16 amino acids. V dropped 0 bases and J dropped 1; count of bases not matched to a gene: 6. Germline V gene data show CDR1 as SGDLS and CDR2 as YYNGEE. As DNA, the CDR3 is TGTGCCAGCAGCGTAGGGACGGGGGGATCCCAAGAGACCCAGTACTTC. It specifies CASSVGTGGSQETQYF.

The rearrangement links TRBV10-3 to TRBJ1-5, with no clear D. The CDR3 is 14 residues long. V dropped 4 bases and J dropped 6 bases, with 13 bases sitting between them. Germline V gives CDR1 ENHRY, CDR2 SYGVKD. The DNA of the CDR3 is TGTGCCATCAGTGTCGAGGGAATAGGTCAGCCCCAGCATTTT. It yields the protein CAISVEGIGQPQHF.

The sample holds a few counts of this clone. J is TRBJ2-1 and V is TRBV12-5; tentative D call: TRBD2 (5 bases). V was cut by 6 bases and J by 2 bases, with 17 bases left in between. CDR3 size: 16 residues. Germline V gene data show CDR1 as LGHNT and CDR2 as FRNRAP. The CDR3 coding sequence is TGTGCTAGTGGCCGAGGAGTGGGAGTACCCTACAATGAGCAGTTCTTC. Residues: CASGRGVGVPYNEQFF.

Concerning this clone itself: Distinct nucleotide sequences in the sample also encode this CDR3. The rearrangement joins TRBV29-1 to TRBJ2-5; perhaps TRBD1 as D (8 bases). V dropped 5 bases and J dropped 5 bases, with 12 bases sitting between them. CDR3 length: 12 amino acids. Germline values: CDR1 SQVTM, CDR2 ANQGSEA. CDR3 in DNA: TGCAGCGTTACAGGGGGAGGGGAGACCCAGTACTTC. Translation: CSVTGGGETQYF.

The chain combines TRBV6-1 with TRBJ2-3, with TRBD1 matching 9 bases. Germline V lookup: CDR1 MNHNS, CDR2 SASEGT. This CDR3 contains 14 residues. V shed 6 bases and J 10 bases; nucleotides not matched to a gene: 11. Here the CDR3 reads CASRMRDRVLSQYF. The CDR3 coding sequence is TGTGCCAGCAGAATGAGGGACAGGGTACTTTCGCAGTATTTT.

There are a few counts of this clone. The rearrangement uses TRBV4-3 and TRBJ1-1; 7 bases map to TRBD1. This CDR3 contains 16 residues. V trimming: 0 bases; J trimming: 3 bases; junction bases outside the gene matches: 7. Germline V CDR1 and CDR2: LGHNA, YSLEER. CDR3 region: CASSQDRARGDTEAFF. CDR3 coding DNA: TGCGCCAGCAGCCAAGATAGGGCCAGGGGGGACACTGAAGCTTTCTTT.

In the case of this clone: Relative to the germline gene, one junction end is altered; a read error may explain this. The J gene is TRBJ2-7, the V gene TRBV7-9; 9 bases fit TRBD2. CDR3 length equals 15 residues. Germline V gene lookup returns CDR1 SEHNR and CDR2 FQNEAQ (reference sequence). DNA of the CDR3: TGTTCCAGCAGCTTGACGCGGGAGGGAGCCTACGAGCAGTACTTC. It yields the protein CSSSLTREGAYEQYF. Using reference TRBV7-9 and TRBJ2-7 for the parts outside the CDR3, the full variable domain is DTGVSQNPRHKITKRGQNVTFRCDPISEHNRLYWYRQTLGQGPEFLTYFQNEAQLEKSRLLSDRFSAERPKGSFSTLEIQRTEQGDSAMYLCSSSLTREGAYEQYFGPGTRLTVT.

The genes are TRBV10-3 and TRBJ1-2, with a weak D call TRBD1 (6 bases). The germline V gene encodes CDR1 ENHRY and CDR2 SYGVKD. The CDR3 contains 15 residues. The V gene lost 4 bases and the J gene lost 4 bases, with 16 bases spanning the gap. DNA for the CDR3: TGTGCCATCAGTGTTGAAACCGGGACAAGCTATGGCTACACCTTC. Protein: CAISVETGTSYGYTF.

The CDR3 nucleotides read TGCGCCAGCAGCCCCGACGGACAGGGGATTAATGAAAAACTGTTTTTT. This sequence encodes CASSPDGQGINEKLFF. The V and J genes are TRBV5-1 and TRBJ1-4; 9 bases align to TRBD1. The germline V gene encodes CDR1 SGHRS and CDR2 YFSETQ. The CDR3 consists of 16 residues. Trimming removed 4 bases from V and 4 bases from J; junction bases left unmatched: 8.

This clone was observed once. CDR3 protein: CASSIVASGYEQYF. The CDR3 DNA reads as TGTGCCAGTAGTATAGTTGCGTCCGGCTACGAGCAGTACTTC. The chain combines TRBV19 with TRBJ2-7, with D uncertain. The CDR3 spans 14 residues. V was pared by 1 base and J by 3 bases, with 10 bases between. Germline CDR1 LNHDA, CDR2 SQIVND (reference sequence).

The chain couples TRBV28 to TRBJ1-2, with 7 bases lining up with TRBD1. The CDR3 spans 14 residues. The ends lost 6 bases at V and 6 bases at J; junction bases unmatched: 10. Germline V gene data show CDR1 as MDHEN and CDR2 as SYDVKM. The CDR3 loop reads CASSLGDRFNGYTF. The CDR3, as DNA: TGTGCCAGCAGCCTAGGGGACAGATTTAATGGCTACACCTTC.

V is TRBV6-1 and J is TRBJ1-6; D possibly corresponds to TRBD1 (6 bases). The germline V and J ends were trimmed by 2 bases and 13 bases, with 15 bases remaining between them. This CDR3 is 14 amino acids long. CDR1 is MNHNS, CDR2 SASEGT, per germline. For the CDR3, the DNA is TGTGCCAGCAGTGAATTCAGCGGGGGGGCTCCCCTCCACTTT. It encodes CASSEFSGGAPLHF.